Presented here are 15 T cell receptor beta chains from one specimen sequenced in a study of cytomegalovirus exposure and HLA in healthy donors. PCR amplification relied on 60 Vbeta primers (plus 13 Jbeta primers). Profiled with immunoSEQ multiplex PCR; TCRdb holds only in-frame clones, not every one. This table holds 150,000 to 200,000 clones, roughly four fifths found once. The sequenced material came from PBMCs. These receptors all stem from a man aged 40-55 years in good health and CMV-seropositive.

V is TRBV2 and J is TRBJ2-7, with D tentatively TRBD1 (5 bases). From germline, CDR1 is SNHLY and CDR2 FYNNEI. V was cut by 2 bases and J by 6 bases, with 14 bases left in between. The CDR3 length is 14 residues. This CDR3 reads CASSEQGGPSEQYF. CDR3 sequence (DNA): TGTGCCAGCAGTGAACAGGGCGGACCCTCCGAGCAGTACTTC.

In its sample, this clone was seen a few times. The chain carries TRBV5-1 and TRBJ2-6; D is possibly TRBD1 (5 bases). The CDR3 is 18 amino acids. Trimming left V 0 bases short and J 0 bases short, with 13 bases between. Germline loops: CDR1 SGHRS, CDR2 YFSETQ. DNA of the CDR3: TGCGCCAGCAGCTTGGGTACAGGACGGCTCTCTGGGGCCAACGTCCTGACTTTC. This encodes CASSLGTGRLSGANVLTF.

This chain uses TRBV12-5 with TRBJ1-6, with a tentative D call TRBD1 (5 bases). The CDR3 extends over 12 amino acids. Germline V gives CDR1 LGHNT, CDR2 FRNRAP. Trimming stripped 6 bases from V and 11 bases from J, with 11 bases between. The CDR3 region is CASGQTETPLHF. CDR3 DNA sequence: TGTGCTAGTGGACAGACAGAGACACCCCTCCACTTT. The entire variable domain, with the rest obtained from reference TRBV12-5 and TRBJ1-6, is as follows: DARVTQTPRHKVTEMGQEVTMRCQPILGHNTVFWYRQTMMQGLELLAYFRNRAPLDDSGMPKDRFSAEMPDATLATLKIQPSEPRDSAVYFCASGQTETPLHFGNGTRLTVT.

In this sample, this clone turned up a few times. The chain recombines TRBV10-3 with TRBJ1-1, with 7 bases fitting TRBD1. This CDR3 is built from 14 residues. Per germline, CDR1 ENHRY and CDR2 SYGVKD. V lost 6 bases and J lost 1; bases outside the gene matches: 5. CDR3 region: CAIREGQTNTEAFF. CDR3 DNA: TGTGCCATCAGAGAGGGACAGACGAACACTGAAGCTTTCTTT.

The V gene is TRBV7-6, the J gene TRBJ2-3, with D possibly being TRBD2 (6 bases). CDR1 and CDR2 (germline): SGHVS, FNYEAQ. The CDR3 is made up of 15 amino acids. With 5 bases removed from V and 0 bases from J, the gap between germline ends came to 12 bases. The CDR3 spells CASSLGGPSTDTQYF. The CDR3 bases are TGTGCCAGCAGCCTGGGGGGTCCCAGCACAGATACGCAGTATTTT.

This clone was detected a few times. The CDR3 sequence: CASSISETGLYNEQFF. The CDR3 region has the DNA TGTGCCAGTAGTATTAGTGAGACAGGCCTCTACAATGAGCAGTTCTTC. The chain uses TRBV19 and TRBJ2-1, with D possibly TRBD1 on 6 matching bases. Germline V gene lookup returns CDR1 LNHDA and CDR2 SQIVND (reference sequence). V was clipped by 3 bases and J by 3 bases, with 15 bases between them. The CDR3 sequence is 16 residues long.

The rearrangement uses TRBV13 and TRBJ1-4; 7 bases line up with TRBD1. The CDR3 sequence is 15 residues long. The J segment lost 5 bases and the V segment lost 5 bases, leaving 8 bases of the junction unmatched. Germline assignment: CDR1 PRHDT and CDR2 FYEKMQ (reference sequence). The CDR3 region has the DNA TGTGCCAGCAGCCCAGGGACAGCTCGCAATGAAAAACTGTTTTTT. Protein: CASSPGTARNEKLFF.

The chain is built from TRBV6-5 and TRBJ2-7; D unresolved. Germline V lookup: CDR1 MNHEY, CDR2 SVGAGI. V was cut by 0 bases and J by 4 bases, with 10 bases left in between. The CDR3 spans 14 residues. CDR3 coding DNA: TGTGCCAGCAGTTACTCGGGCAAGCTTTACGAGCAGTACTTC. It is translated as CASSYSGKLYEQYF.

The sample holds one count of this clone. CDR3: CASSVSGTLNTEAFF. The CDR3 DNA reads TGTGCCAGCAGTGTTTCGGGGACACTCAACACTGAAGCTTTCTTT. This rearrangement joins TRBV6-1 to TRBJ1-1, with TRBD1 as a possible D gene (6 bases). V was shortened by 4 bases and J by 2 bases, with 14 bases between the two germline ends. This CDR3 has 15 residues. The germline gives CDR1 MNHNS, CDR2 SASEGT.

This rearrangement joins TRBV5-4 to TRBJ2-5; 8 nucleotides align to TRBD2. Trimming at V came to 2 bases and at J to 3 bases, leaving 6 bases not matched to a gene. Germline values: CDR1 SGHNT, CDR2 YYREEE (reference sequence). There are 15 residues in the CDR3. CDR3 loop: CASSFPSGLEETQYF. The CDR3 DNA sequence: TGTGCCAGCAGCTTCCCCTCGGGACTAGAAGAGACCCAGTACTTC.

The rearrangement links TRBV7-6 to TRBJ2-7, with 7 bases identical to TRBD1. From germline, CDR1 is SGHVS and CDR2 FNYEAQ. The CDR3 is made up of 16 amino acids. After removal of 2 bases from V and 2 bases from J, the junction contained 9 bases not matched to a gene. For the CDR3, the DNA is TGTGCCAGCAGCTTATCCTCCGGGACAGTGCCCTACGAGCAGTACTTC. Encoded protein: CASSLSSGTVPYEQYF.

The CDR3 DNA reads TGTGCCAGCTCTGGGGGGGGCAGGGGATTTGATACGCAGTATTTT. Translated: CASSGGGRGFDTQYF. The genes are TRBV2 and TRBJ2-3; a possible D gene is TRBD2 (7 bases). Looked up from germline, CDR1 is SNHLY and CDR2 is FYNNEI. Trimming pared 8 bases from V and 6 bases from J, leaving 21 bases between. This CDR3 contains 15 residues.

This rearrangement joins TRBV2 to TRBJ2-5; 8 nucleotides agree with TRBD1. CDR1 SNHLY and CDR2 FYNNEI come from the germline V gene. This CDR3 region has 12 residues. The CDR3 nucleotides are TGTGTCACTGGACAGGGACGGGAGACCCAGTACTTC. This gives the protein CVTGQGRETQYF. The whole variable domain, remainder taken from reference TRBV2 and TRBJ2-5, is EPEVTQTPSHQVTQMGQEVILRCVPISNHLYFYWYRQILGQKVEFLVSFYNNEISEKSEIFDDQFSVERPDGSNFTLKIRSTKLEDSAMYFCVTGQGRETQYFGPGTRLLVL.

V and J are TRBV6-6 and TRBJ1-1, with D perhaps matching TRBD1 (5 bases). The CDR3 consists of 14 residues. The V end lost 7 bases, the J end lost 0 bases, and 12 bases lay between the germline ends. CDR1 and CDR2 from the germline V gene are MNHNY and SVGAGI (reference sequence). Here the CDR3 DNA reads TGTGCCAGCAAGGTCGGGGGTATGAACACTGAAGCTTTCTTT. Amino acids: CASKVGGMNTEAFF.

The chain uses TRBV5-6 and TRBJ1-5; D may be TRBD1 (6 bases). V was shortened by 1 base and J by 1 base, with 9 bases between the two germline ends. The CDR3 has 15 amino acids. Looked up from germline, CDR1 is SGHDT and CDR2 is YYEEEE. The CDR3 reads CASSLRGGSNQPQHF. Here the CDR3 DNA reads TGTGCCAGCAGCTTGCGTGGGGGCAGCAATCAGCCCCAGCATTTT.